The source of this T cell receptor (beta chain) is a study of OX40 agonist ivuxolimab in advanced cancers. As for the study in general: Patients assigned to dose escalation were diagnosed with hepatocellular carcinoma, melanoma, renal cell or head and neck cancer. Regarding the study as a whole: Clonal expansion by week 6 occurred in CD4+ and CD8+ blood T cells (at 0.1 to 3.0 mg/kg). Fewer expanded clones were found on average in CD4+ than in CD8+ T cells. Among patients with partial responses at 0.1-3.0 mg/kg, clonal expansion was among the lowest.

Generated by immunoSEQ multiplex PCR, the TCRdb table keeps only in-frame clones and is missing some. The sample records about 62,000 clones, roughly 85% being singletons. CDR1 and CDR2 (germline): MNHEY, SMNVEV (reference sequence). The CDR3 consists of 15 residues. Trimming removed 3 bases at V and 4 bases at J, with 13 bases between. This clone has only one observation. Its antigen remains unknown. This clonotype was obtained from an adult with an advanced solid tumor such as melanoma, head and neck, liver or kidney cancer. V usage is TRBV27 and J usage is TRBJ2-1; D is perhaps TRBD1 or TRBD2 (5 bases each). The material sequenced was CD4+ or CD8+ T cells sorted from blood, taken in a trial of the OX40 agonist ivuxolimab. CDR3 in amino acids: CASSFAGDSYNEQFF. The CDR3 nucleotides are TGTGCCAGCAGTTTTGCGGGCGACAGTTACAATGAGCAGTTCTTC.